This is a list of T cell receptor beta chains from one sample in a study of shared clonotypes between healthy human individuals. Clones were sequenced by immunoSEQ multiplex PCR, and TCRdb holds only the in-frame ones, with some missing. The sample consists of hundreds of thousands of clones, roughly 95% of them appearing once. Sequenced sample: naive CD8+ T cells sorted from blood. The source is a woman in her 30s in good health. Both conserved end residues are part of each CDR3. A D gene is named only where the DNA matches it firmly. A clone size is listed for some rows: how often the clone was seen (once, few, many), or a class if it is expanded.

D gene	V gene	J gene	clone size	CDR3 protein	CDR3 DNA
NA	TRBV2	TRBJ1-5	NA	CASSDGRGNQPQHF	TGTGCCAGCAGTGACGGTCGAGGAAATCAGCCCCAGCATTTT
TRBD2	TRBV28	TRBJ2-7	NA	CASSLLTSAALGGEQYF	TGTGCCAGCAGTTTATTAACTAGCGCCGCTCTGGGAGGTGAGCAGTACTTC
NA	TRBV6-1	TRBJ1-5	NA	CASSEAAGQNQPQHF	TGTGCCAGCAGTGAAGCGGCAGGCCAGAATCAGCCCCAGCATTTT
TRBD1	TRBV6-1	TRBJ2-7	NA	CASKYGTGDAYEQYF	TGTGCCAGCAAATACGGGACAGGGGACGCCTACGAGCAGTACTTC
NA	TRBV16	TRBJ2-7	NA	CASSQSFIYEQYF	TGTGCCAGCAGCCAATCCTTTATCTACGAGCAGTACTTC
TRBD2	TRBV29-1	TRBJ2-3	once	CSVESGLAGETDTQYF	TGCAGCGTTGAAAGCGGTCTAGCGGGAGAGACAGATACGCAGTATTTT
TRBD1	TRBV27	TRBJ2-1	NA	CASSYGQVYNEQFF	TGTGCCAGCAGTTACGGACAGGTTTACAATGAGCAGTTCTTC
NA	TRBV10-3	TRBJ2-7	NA	CAIRRTSHSYEQYF	TGTGCCATCAGAAGGACATCCCACTCCTACGAGCAGTACTTC
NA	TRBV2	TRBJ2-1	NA	CASRGGQLDEQFF	TGTGCCAGCAGAGGTGGACAGCTCGATGAGCAGTTCTTC
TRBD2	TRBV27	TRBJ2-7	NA	CASSLSRTSSTYEQYF	TGTGCCAGCAGTTTAAGCCGGACTAGCTCAACCTACGAGCAGTACTTC
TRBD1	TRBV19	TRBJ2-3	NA	CASKGTESADTQYF	TGTGCCAGTAAGGGGACAGAAAGTGCAGATACGCAGTATTTT
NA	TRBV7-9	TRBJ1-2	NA	CASSFKQQGDGYTF	TGTGCCAGCAGCTTCAAGCAACAGGGAGATGGCTACACCTTC
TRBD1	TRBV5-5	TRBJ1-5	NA	CASSLTGDFQPQHF	TGTGCCAGCAGCCTGACAGGGGATTTCCAGCCCCAGCATTTT
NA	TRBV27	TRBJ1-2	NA	CASSLYSQGDGYTF	TGTGCCAGCAGTTTATATAGTCAGGGAGATGGCTACACCTTC
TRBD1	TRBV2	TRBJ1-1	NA	CATGTGPAVEAFF	TGTGCCACGGGGACAGGCCCCGCCGTTGAAGCTTTCTTT
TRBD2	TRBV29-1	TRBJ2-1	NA	CSFLPSQLAGVGGEQFF	TGCAGCTTTCTTCCCAGTCAACTAGCGGGAGTAGGTGGGGAGCAGTTCTTC
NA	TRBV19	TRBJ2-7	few	CASSSGLTYEQYF	TGTGCCAGTTCGTCAGGACTGACCTACGAGCAGTACTTC
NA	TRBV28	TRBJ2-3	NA	CASWGGRTDTQYF	TGTGCCAGCTGGGGGGGGCGCACAGATACGCAGTATTTT
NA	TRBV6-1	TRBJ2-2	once	CASSDGAGATGELFF	TGTGCCAGCAGTGACGGGGCAGGGGCCACCGGGGAGCTGTTTTTT
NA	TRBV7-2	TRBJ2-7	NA	CASSLFGALGGTPAYEQYF	TGTGCCAGCAGCTTATTCGGGGCCCTGGGAGGCACCCCCGCCTACGAGCAGTACTTC
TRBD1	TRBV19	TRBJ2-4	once	CASRTGVGKNIQYF	TGTGCCAGCCGGACAGGGGTAGGCAAAAACATTCAGTACTTC
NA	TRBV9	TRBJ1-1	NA	CASSAKPGQNTEAFF	TGTGCCAGCAGCGCGAAACCGGGACAGAACACTGAAGCTTTCTTT
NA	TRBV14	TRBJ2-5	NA	CASSQEGYGNPAETQYF	TGTGCCAGCAGCCAAGAGGGGTACGGGAACCCCGCTGAGACCCAGTACTTC
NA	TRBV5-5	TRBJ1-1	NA	CASSLVRGGTEAFF	TGTGCCAGCAGCTTGGTACGGGGAGGGACTGAAGCTTTCTTT
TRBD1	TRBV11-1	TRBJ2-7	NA	CASSLGQGNHEQYF	TGTGCCAGCAGCTTAGGACAGGGGAACCACGAGCAGTACTTC
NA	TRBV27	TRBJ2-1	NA	CASSSVDSSRSYNEQFF	TGTGCCAGCAGTTCAGTCGATAGTTCTCGGTCCTACAATGAGCAGTTCTTC
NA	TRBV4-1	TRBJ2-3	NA	CASSQTRLADTQYF	TGCGCCAGCAGCCAAACGCGACTAGCAGATACGCAGTATTTT
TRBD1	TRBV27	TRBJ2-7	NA	CATAPVTGYHEQYF	TGTGCCACGGCTCCGGTGACAGGGTATCACGAGCAGTACTTC
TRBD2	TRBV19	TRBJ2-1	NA	CASSILAGVFNEQFF	TGTGCCAGTAGTATTCTAGCGGGAGTCTTCAATGAGCAGTTCTTC
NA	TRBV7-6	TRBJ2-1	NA	CASSLAYGNEQFF	TGTGCCAGCAGCTTAGCGTATGGGAATGAGCAGTTCTTC
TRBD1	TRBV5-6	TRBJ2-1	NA	CASSLEQGYDEQFF	TGTGCCAGCAGCTTGGAACAGGGGTACGATGAGCAGTTCTTC